Given below is one TCR beta chain in context. The participants were between about 18 and 90 years old and came from roughly 25 US areas. Two negative PCRs, clearance, or symptom resolution were required of recovered Cohort 3 donors. The CDR3 length is 15 residues. From germline, CDR1 is SGHVS and CDR2 FQNEAQ. The trim removed 0 bases at V and 5 bases at J, leaving 4 bases unmatched. This sample is drawn from a study of blood T cell repertoires in COVID-19. Study context: The study drew acute and convalescent COVID-19 samples from the United States, Italy and Spain. PBMCs, B-cell-depleted T cells, or T cells were the source of the cDNA or gDNA that made up the material.

TCRdb's copy holds only in-frame clones and misses some; the assay was immunoSEQ multiplex PCR. The profile covers 150,000 to 200,000 clones, with approximately 85% appearing a single time and 6.2% taken by the ten largest. V is TRBV7-8 and J is TRBJ2-1; 7 bases line up with TRBD2. Sequenced sample: PBMCs or T cells enriched from blood (not recorded which). This clonotype originated in a man in his forties who had recovered from COVID-19. Here the CDR3 reads CASSLAGTMNNEQFF. The CDR3 region has the DNA TGTGCCAGCAGCTTAGCCGGGACTATGAACAATGAGCAGTTCTTC. The whole variable domain, filled in from reference TRBV7-8 and TRBJ2-1, reads GAGVSQSPRYKVAKRGQDVALRCDPISGHVSLFWYQQALGQGPEFLTYFQNEAQLDKSGLPSDRFFAERPEGSVSTLKIQRTQQEDSAVYLCASSLAGTMNNEQFFGPGTRLTVL.